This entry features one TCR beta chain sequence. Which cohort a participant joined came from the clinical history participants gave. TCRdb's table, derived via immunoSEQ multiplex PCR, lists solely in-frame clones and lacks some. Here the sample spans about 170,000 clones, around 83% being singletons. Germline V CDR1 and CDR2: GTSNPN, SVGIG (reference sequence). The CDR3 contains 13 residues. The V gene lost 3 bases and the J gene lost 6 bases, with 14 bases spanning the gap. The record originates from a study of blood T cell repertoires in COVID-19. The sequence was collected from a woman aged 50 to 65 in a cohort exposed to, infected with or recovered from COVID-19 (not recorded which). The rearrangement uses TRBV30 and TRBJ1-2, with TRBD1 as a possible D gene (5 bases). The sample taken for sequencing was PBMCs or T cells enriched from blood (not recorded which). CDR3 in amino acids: CAWRAPAGHGYTF. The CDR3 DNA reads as TGTGCCTGGAGAGCCCCAGCAGGGCATGGCTACACCTTC. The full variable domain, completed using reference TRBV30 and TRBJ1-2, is SQTIHQWPATLVQPVGSPLSLECTVEGTSNPNLYWYRQAAGRGLQLLFYSVGIGQISSEVPQNLSASRPQDRQFILSSKKLLLSDSGFYLCAWRAPAGHGYTFGSGTRLTVV.